A single sample is the source of the 21 T cell receptor beta chains below, sequenced in a study of T cell clonality in common variable immunodeficiency. Method: immunoSEQ multiplex PCR; TCRdb's copy keeps in-frame clones and lacks some. The sample has about 26,000 clones, none seen only once. No antigens are known for them. General observations from the study: Common variable immunodeficiency TCR beta sequences reportedly had fewer deletions and N-nucleotide insertions.

Sequences were obtained from peripheral blood mononuclear cells. These TCRs come from a human donor with common variable immunodeficiency.

In regard to this clone: Sequencing ends 3 residues short of the CDR3 end; the germline J gene provides the rest. V and J are TRBV20-1 and TRBJ2-7; 10 bases agree with TRBD2. CDR1 and CDR2 (germline): DFQATT, SNEGSKA (reference sequence). The CDR3 runs to 13 residues. J lost 2 bases, V lost 6 bases, and 4 bases had no gene match. CDR3 sequence: CSAKLAGTYEQYF. The CDR3 bases that were read are TGCAGTGCAAAACTAGCGGGGACCTACGAG.

This clone occurred many times. The read is 3 residues too short to cover the CDR3 end, so that end is filled in from the germline J gene. The gene calls are TRBV20-1 and TRBJ2-3; TRBD2 agrees at 10 bases. CDR1 is DFQATT, CDR2 SNEGSKA, per germline (reference sequence). J was trimmed by 2 bases and V by 3 bases; bases with no gene match: 11. This CDR3 is built from 17 residues. The sequenced CDR3 bases are TGCAGTGCTAGGTCTTCCTATAGCGGGAGGCACACAGATACG. The encoded protein is CSARSSYSGRHTDT. The entire CDR3 sequence reads CSARSSYSGRHTDTQYF.

For this clone: The read ends 3 residues shy of where the CDR3 ends; the end is completed using the germline J gene. The genes are TRBV30 and TRBJ2-7, with 15 bases that match TRBD2. The CDR3 is 16 amino acids. J gave up 4 bases and V 2 bases, and 6 bases lay outside the gene matches. Per germline, CDR1 GTSNPN and CDR2 SVGIG (reference sequence). The CDR3 bases that were read are TGTGCCTGGAGTCCGCGGACTAGCGGGAGGGTGTACGAG. Its protein is CAWSPRTSGRVYE. The entire CDR3 protein is CAWSPRTSGRVYEQYF.

Concerning this clone: The read terminates 3 residues ahead of where the CDR3 ends, so the germline J gene completes it. The J gene is TRBJ2-2, the V gene TRBV6-4, with 10 bases that match TRBD2. This CDR3 is built from 15 residues. CDR1 is MRHNA and CDR2 is SNTAGT in the germline V gene. The V segment lost 7 bases and the J segment 6 bases; nucleotides outside the gene matches: 8. The CDR3 spells CASTPGAGGPGELFF. The DNA read from the CDR3 is TGTGCCAGCACACCAGGAGCGGGAGGGCCCGGGGAG.

This clone came up a few times. The read halts 3 residues ahead of the CDR3 end, with the missing end drawn from the germline J gene. The V and J genes are TRBV19 and TRBJ1-2; TRBD1 matches at 12 bases. Germline V gene lookup returns CDR1 LNHDA and CDR2 SQIVND (reference sequence). The J segment lost 4 bases and the V segment lost 5 bases, leaving 8 bases of the junction unmatched. This CDR3 spans 16 amino acids. The DNA read from the CDR3 is TGTGCCAGTAGTGGGACAGGGGGCTCCACTACCTATGGC. Translated, it gives CASSGTGGSTTYG. Given in full, the CDR3 is CASSGTGGSTTYGYTF.

This clone was counted ten times or more. The missing CDR3 end, 3 residues past where the read stops, is filled in from the germline J gene. The chain has TRBV5-1 and TRBJ2-4; TRBD2 is a possible D gene (5 bases). The CDR3 covers 17 residues. CDR1 and CDR2 from the germline V gene are SGHRS and YFSETQ. Trimming pared 0 bases from V and 0 bases from J, leaving 13 bases between. The DNA read from the CDR3 is TGCGCCAGCAGCTTGGCCGGGGAAGGCTTAGCCAAAAACATT. Translation: CASSLAGEGLAKNI. The full CDR3 sequence reads CASSLAGEGLAKNIQYF.

This clone was detected only a few times. The read comes to an end 3 residues before the CDR3 does, leaving the germline J gene to fill in the end. V usage is TRBV6-1 and J usage is TRBJ2-7, with D hard to call. The CDR3 loop spans 15 amino acids. Germline CDR1 is MNHNS and CDR2 is SASEGT. V shed 2 bases and J shed 2 bases, with 13 bases lying between them. The sequenced part of the CDR3 DNA is TGTGCCAGCAGTGAACTGAGACACAGTACCTACGAG. This gives the protein CASSELRHSTYE. The whole CDR3 reads CASSELRHSTYEQYF.

Comment on this clone: The read halts 3 residues ahead of the CDR3 end, with the missing end drawn from the germline J gene. J is TRBJ2-3 and V is TRBV7-9; tentatively, D is TRBD2 (6 bases). V was clipped by 6 bases and J by 8 bases, with 21 bases between them. CDR3 size: 15 residues. Germline lookup yields CDR1 SEHNR and CDR2 FQNEAQ (reference sequence). The CDR3 spells CASSFPGLLSGTQYF. Incomplete CDR3 DNA: TGTGCCAGCAGTTTTCCGGGACTCTTATCGGGTACG.

There are many counts of this clone. The CDR3 goes on 3 residues after the read ends, and that part is filled in from the germline J gene. The J gene is TRBJ1-5, the V gene TRBV20-1; a possible D gene is TRBD1 (6 bases). Trimming shortened V by 5 bases and J by 0 bases, and 20 bases separated the two germline ends. CDR3 length equals 17 residues. Germline CDR1 DFQATT, CDR2 SNEGSKA (reference sequence). The CDR3 loop is CSAQDRVKGYSNQPQHF. The sequenced part of the CDR3 DNA is TGCAGTGCTCAGGACAGAGTTAAAGGATATAGCAATCAGCCC.

This clone was counted between two and nine times. Read data end 3 residues before the CDR3 end; the end is taken from the germline J gene. This chain connects TRBV20-1 to TRBJ2-7; 11 bases agree with TRBD1. The ends lost 0 bases at V and 4 bases at J; junction bases unmatched: 5. Germline lookup yields CDR1 DFQATT and CDR2 SNEGSKA (reference sequence). The CDR3 contains 15 residues. This CDR3 is CSARDPGQGVYEQYF. The covered CDR3 bases are TGCAGTGCTAGAGACCCGGGACAGGGGGTATACGAG.

Points on this clone: The CDR3 end lies 3 residues beyond the end of the read and is filled in from the germline J gene. This rearrangement joins TRBV16 to TRBJ1-3; 7 positions match TRBD1. This CDR3 has 16 residues. Germline CDR1 is KGHSY and CDR2 is FQNENV. V lost 3 bases, J lost 2 bases, and 7 bases stayed unmatched. CDR3 DNA (partial): TGTGCCAGCAGCCAGGGGACGGGACAGACTGGAAACACC. Translated: CASSQGTGQTGNT. The full CDR3 sequence reads CASSQGTGQTGNTIYF.

With regard to this clone: Read coverage stops 3 residues before the CDR3 terminus; the germline J gene supplies the remainder. The V call is TRBV20-1, the J call TRBJ2-3; 14 nucleotides line up with TRBD2. Germline V CDR1 and CDR2: DFQATT, SNEGSKA (reference sequence). The junction had 5 bases not matched to a gene; V was cut back by 6 bases and J by 0 bases. CDR3 length: 16 residues. CDR3 DNA (partial): TGCAGTGCAAGGACTAGCGGGAGGCCTAGCACAGATACG. Translation gives CSARTSGRPSTDT. The complete CDR3 sequence is CSARTSGRPSTDTQYF.

This clone appeared many times. The sequenced part of the CDR3 DNA is TGTGCCAGCAGTGCCCCCGTGACTAGGGCCTACAATGAG. Amino acids: CASSAPVTRAYNE. The whole CDR3 protein is CASSAPVTRAYNEQFF. V usage is TRBV2 and J usage is TRBJ2-1; D is perhaps TRBD2 (6 bases). The observed sequence ends 3 residues before the CDR3 terminus, with the missing tail filled in from the germline J gene. Between the trimmed V and J ends, which lost 4 bases and 2 bases, there was a span of 15 bases. Germline-derived CDR1 and CDR2 are SNHLY and FYNNEI. CDR3 length: 16 amino acids.

About this clone itself: The sequenced fragment ends 3 residues before the CDR3 boundary, so the rest is inferred from the germline J gene. The chain couples TRBV2 to TRBJ2-1, with 11 positions matching TRBD2. The CDR3 covers 18 residues. The J segment lost 2 bases and the V segment lost 6 bases, leaving 12 bases of the junction unmatched. Germline V gives CDR1 SNHLY, CDR2 FYNNEI. The chain's CDR3 is CASRRYPGTSGAYNEQFF. CDR3 DNA, as far as it was read: TGTGCCAGCAGACGATACCCCGGGACTAGCGGTGCCTACAATGAG.

This clone occurred a few times. The read terminates 3 residues ahead of where the CDR3 ends, so the germline J gene completes it. The chain employs TRBV2 and TRBJ1-4; 10 nucleotides match TRBD1. CDR1 and CDR2 (germline): SNHLY, FYNNEI. CDR3 length: 15 amino acids. J was trimmed by 6 bases and V by 8 bases; bases with no gene match: 9. CDR3 residues: CASLALGQGDEKLFF. The CDR3 bases that were read are TGTGCCAGCCTCGCTCTAGGACAGGGGGATGAAAAA.

Worth noting for this clone: The read stops 3 residues short of the end of the CDR3; the missing end is completed from the germline J gene. This chain links TRBV5-1 with TRBJ2-7; a possible D gene is TRBD1 (5 bases). The CDR3 is 14 residues long. Trimming shortened V by 0 bases and J by 2 bases, and 9 bases separated the two germline ends. Germline V gives CDR1 SGHRS, CDR2 YFSETQ. The DNA read from the CDR3 is TGCGCCAGCAGCTTGGGTCAGGGTCCCTACGAG. Its translation: CASSLGQGPYE. The CDR3 in full is CASSLGQGPYEQYF.

With regard to this clone: Sequencing ends 3 residues short of the CDR3 end; the germline J gene provides the rest. The chain employs TRBV29-1 and TRBJ2-1; 8 bases match TRBD1. With 2 bases clipped from V and 4 bases from J, the junction kept 10 bases outside the gene matches. Germline CDR1 is SQVTM and CDR2 is ANQGSEA. This CDR3 spans 16 amino acids. The sequenced part of the CDR3 DNA is TGCAGCGTTGAAAAGCCGGGACAGGTTATTTACAATGAG. Protein sequence: CSVEKPGQVIYNE. The full CDR3 reads CSVEKPGQVIYNEQFF.

Comment on this clone: The CDR3 end is not reached by the read, which stops 3 residues before it; the germline J gene fills it in. V usage is TRBV30 and J usage is TRBJ1-2, with 8 nucleotides matching TRBD1. Germline CDR1 is GTSNPN and CDR2 is SVGIG (reference sequence). The CDR3 extends over 16 amino acids. This CDR3 reads CAWSVRLRQGIRGYTF. CDR3 DNA, as far as it was read: TGTGCCTGGAGTGTACGATTGAGACAGGGGATTCGGGGC.

On this clone: The read terminates 3 residues ahead of where the CDR3 ends, so the germline J gene completes it. This chain connects TRBV18 to TRBJ1-1; 7 bases match TRBD1. V was clipped by 8 bases and J by 1 base; unmatched bases: 4. The CDR3 consists of 13 residues. Germline lookup yields CDR1 KGHSH and CDR2 LQKENI. The CDR3: CASAGQANTEAFF. CDR3 bases read: TGTGCCAGCGCCGGACAGGCGAACACTGAA. The full variable domain, in which reference TRBV18 and TRBJ1-1 provide the parts outside the CDR3, is NAGVMQNPRHLVRRRGQEARLRCSPMKGHSHVYWYRQLPEEGLKFMVYLQKENIIDESGMPKERFSAEFPKEGPSILRIQQVVRGDSAAYFCASAGQANTEAFFGQGTRLTVV.

This clone was found many times. The read falls 3 residues short of the CDR3 end, and the missing part is taken from the germline J gene. V is TRBV5-1 and J is TRBJ2-3; 9 bases fit TRBD2. Per germline, CDR1 SGHRS and CDR2 YFSETQ. The junction had 9 bases not matched to a gene; V was cut back by 4 bases and J by 3 bases. The CDR3 extends over 16 amino acids. The covered CDR3 bases are TGCGCCAGCAGCCAAGTAGCGGGAGCGGGGACAGATACG. Its protein product is CASSQVAGAGTDT. The full CDR3 protein is CASSQVAGAGTDTQYF.

This clone was seen more than once but under ten times. The CDR3 end falls 3 residues outside the read, so it is completed with the germline J gene. The V gene is TRBV7-2, the J gene TRBJ1-4; 7 bases agree with TRBD1. The V gene's germline CDR1 is SGHTA and CDR2 FQGNSA. CDR3 length: 14 amino acids. The junction had 7 bases not matched to a gene; V was cut back by 5 bases and J by 7 bases. The sequenced CDR3 bases are TGTGCCAGCAGCCGCGACAGGGCAGGTGAAAAA. This gives the protein CASSRDRAGEK. The entire CDR3 reads CASSRDRAGEKLFF.